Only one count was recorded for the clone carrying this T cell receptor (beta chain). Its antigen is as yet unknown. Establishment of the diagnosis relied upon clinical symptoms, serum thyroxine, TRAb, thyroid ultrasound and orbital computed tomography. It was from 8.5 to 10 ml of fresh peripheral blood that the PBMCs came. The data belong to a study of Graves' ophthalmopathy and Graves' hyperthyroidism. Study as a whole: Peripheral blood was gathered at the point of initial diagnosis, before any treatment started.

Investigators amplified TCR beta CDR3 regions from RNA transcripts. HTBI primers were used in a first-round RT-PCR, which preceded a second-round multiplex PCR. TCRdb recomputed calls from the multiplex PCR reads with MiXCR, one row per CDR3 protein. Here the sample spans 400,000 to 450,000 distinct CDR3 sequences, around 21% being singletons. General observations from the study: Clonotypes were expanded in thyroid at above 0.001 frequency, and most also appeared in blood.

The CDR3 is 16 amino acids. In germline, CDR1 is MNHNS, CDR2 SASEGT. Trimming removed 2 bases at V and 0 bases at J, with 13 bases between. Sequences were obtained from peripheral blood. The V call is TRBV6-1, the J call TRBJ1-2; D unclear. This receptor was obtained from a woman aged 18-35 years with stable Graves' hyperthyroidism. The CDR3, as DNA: TGTGCCAGCAGTGAATTTAGTCAGCTTCCTAACTATGGCTACACCTTC. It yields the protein CASSEFSQLPNYGYTF.